The TCR beta chain under discussion was sequenced for a study of early T cells in non-severe SARS-CoV-2 infection. Overall study: The sequenced material was bulk RNA from unsorted whole blood, and its chains were unpaired. Study-wide results and caveats: VDJdb-based matching was biased toward anti-spike CD8 responses and missed private and CD4 specificities.

Unique molecular identifiers were added to individual cDNA molecules. Each CDR3 protein gets one entry after TCRdb re-called the 5' RACE reads with MiXCR. The sample consists of around 27,000 distinct CDR3 sequences, roughly 3% of them appearing once. This clonotype was counted ten times or more. The target antigen is unknown. The CDR3 is 15 residues long. V was clipped by 6 bases and J by 1 base; unmatched bases: 7. The germline CDR1 and CDR2 sequences are SGHAT and FQNNGV. What was sequenced was whole blood. The V and J genes are TRBV11-2 and TRBJ2-3; 7 nucleotides agree with TRBD1. This TCR derives from an adult who was a healthcare worker with PCR-confirmed SARS-CoV-2 infection or an uninfected control (not recorded which). The CDR3 DNA sequence: TGTGCCAGCAGAGACAGGGTGATTGGCACAGATACGCAGTATTTT. It yields the protein CASRDRVIGTDTQYF.